The 18 T cell receptor beta chains below were found in one sample sequenced in a study of a mutant IDH1 vaccine in newly diagnosed glioma. Time point indicated: week 47, end of study. One vaccine dose held 300 ug of mutant IDH1 20-mer peptide and came with topical imiquimod. Their specific antigens are unknown. Assay: immunoSEQ multiplex PCR; the TCRdb copy retains only in-frame clones and omits some. Of fewer than 40,000 clones detected, more than 65% appear once; the ten largest clones hold around 31%. Sequencing was performed on PBMCs, taken from a glioma patient whose treatment included an IDH1 peptide vaccine. The receptors come from a man aged 30 to 45 with glioma.

The V call is TRBV5-1, the J call TRBJ2-4, with TRBD2 matching over 11 bases. Germline CDR1 reads SGHRS; CDR2 reads YFSETQ. This CDR3 is 16 amino acids long. After removal of 4 bases from V and 6 bases from J, the junction contained 9 bases not matched to a gene. The CDR3 protein is CASSLGTSGPINIQYF. The CDR3 bases are TGCGCCAGCAGCCTCGGGACTAGCGGTCCTATAAACATTCAGTACTTC.

The chain carries TRBV19 and TRBJ1-5, with 7 nucleotides matching TRBD1. The CDR3 consists of 14 residues. Germline CDR1 LNHDA, CDR2 SQIVND (reference sequence). J lost 4 bases, V lost 6 bases, and 6 bases had no gene match. In DNA, the CDR3 is TGTGCCAGTAGGCCTGACAGGGATAATCAGCCCCAGCATTTT. Its translation: CASRPDRDNQPQHF.

The chain employs TRBV4-3 and TRBJ2-1, with 8 bases matching TRBD1. The CDR3 runs to 18 residues. Germline V gene sequence: CDR1 LGHNA, CDR2 YSLEER. The V segment lost 0 bases and the J segment 1 base; nucleotides outside the gene matches: 8. The CDR3 protein is CASSQDDWTGPSYNEQFF. CDR3 nucleotide sequence: TGCGCCAGCAGCCAAGATGACTGGACAGGGCCATCCTACAATGAGCAGTTCTTC.

The chain links TRBV27 to TRBJ1-2; D remains unclear. CDR3 length: 15 amino acids. The V gene lost 3 bases and the J gene lost 1 base, with 12 bases spanning the gap. CDR1 and CDR2 (germline): MNHEY, SMNVEV (reference sequence). The CDR3 loop is CASSLTASNNYGYTF. The CDR3 DNA reads TGTGCCAGCAGTTTGACGGCCTCGAATAACTATGGCTACACCTTC.

V is TRBV29-1 and J is TRBJ2-1; D gene unclear. This CDR3 spans 11 amino acids. CDR1 and CDR2 (germline): SQVTM, ANQGSEA. V lost 8 bases and J lost 7, with 12 bases in between. The CDR3 bases are TGCAGCTTTGGCCAGGTTAATGAGCAGTTCTTC. Protein: CSFGQVNEQFF.

The chain is built from TRBV6-1 and TRBJ1-1, with a tentative D call TRBD1 (5 bases). The germline gives CDR1 MNHNS, CDR2 SASEGT. The CDR3 contains 13 residues. V lost 4 bases and J 3 bases, leaving 9 bases between the germline ends. The CDR3 protein is CASSAGQDTEAFF. In DNA, the CDR3 is TGTGCCAGCAGTGCAGGGCAAGACACTGAAGCTTTCTTT.

The chain uses TRBV10-3 and TRBJ1-5, with 7 nucleotides matching TRBD1. Trimming at V came to 3 bases and at J to 7 bases, leaving 9 bases not matched to a gene. There are 15 residues in the CDR3. Germline CDR1 is ENHRY and CDR2 is SYGVKD. CDR3 DNA: TGTGCCATCAGTGAAAGGGGGCGGGACGGGCAGCCCCAGCATTTT. Translated, it gives CAISERGRDGQPQHF.

This sequence joins TRBV14 and TRBJ1-2; 7 bases are a match to TRBD1. V trimming: 0 bases; J trimming: 7 bases; junction bases outside the gene matches: 11. The CDR3 length is 16 residues. Looked up from germline, CDR1 is SGHDN and CDR2 is FVKESK. CDR3 sequence reads: CASSQESRDRLVGYTF. In DNA form, the CDR3 reads TGTGCCAGCAGCCAAGAGAGCCGGGACAGACTTGTTGGCTACACCTTC.

This sequence joins TRBV20-1 and TRBJ2-1, with D possibly matching TRBD2 (5 bases). Trimming left V 3 bases short and J 10 bases short, with 10 bases between. CDR3 length: 11 amino acids. In germline, CDR1 is DFQATT, CDR2 SNEGSKA (reference sequence). The DNA for the CDR3 is TGCAGTGCTAGGAGCGGCGCCGAGCAGTTCTTC. Translating gives CSARSGAEQFF.

This chain uses TRBV27 with TRBJ1-4, with 9 bases identical to TRBD1. Unmatched junction bases numbered 9, after V lost 5 bases and J lost 8 bases. The CDR3 is 15 residues long. Looked up from germline, CDR1 is MNHEY and CDR2 is SMNVEV (reference sequence). CDR3 in amino acids: CASSLTTGGEEKLFF. CDR3 nucleotides: TGTGCCAGCAGTCTAACAACAGGGGGCGAGGAAAAACTGTTTTTT.

The chain has TRBV5-6 and TRBJ2-5, with D perhaps given as TRBD1 or TRBD2 (5 bases each). Trimming cost V 4 bases and J 10 bases, with 17 bases left between them. From germline, CDR1 is SGHDT and CDR2 YYEEEE. This CDR3 comprises 13 residues. The CDR3 protein is CASSLGDPYVQYF. The CDR3 DNA reads TGTGCCAGCAGCCTAGGGGACCCTTATGTCCAGTACTTC.

The chain recombines TRBV6-5 with TRBJ2-1; D gene uncertain. V was trimmed by 6 bases and J by 8 bases, leaving 11 bases between them. CDR1 is MNHEY and CDR2 is SVGAGI in the germline V gene. This CDR3 contains 12 residues. CDR3 region: CASSLLGDEQFF. Here the CDR3 DNA reads TGTGCCAGCAGCCTACTTGGCGATGAGCAGTTCTTC.

The genes are TRBV19 and TRBJ1-5, with D uncertain. Trimming pared 1 base from V and 6 bases from J, leaving 10 bases between. The germline gives CDR1 LNHDA, CDR2 SQIVND (reference sequence). The CDR3 covers 14 residues. CDR3 protein: CASSIGRVFQPQHF. The DNA of the CDR3 is TGTGCCAGTAGTATAGGTCGGGTTTTTCAGCCCCAGCATTTT.

The chain has TRBV30 and TRBJ2-1; 7 bases line up with TRBD1. This CDR3 is built from 13 residues. Germline assignment: CDR1 GTSNPN and CDR2 SVGIG (reference sequence). CDR3 coding DNA: TGTGCTAACAGGGGTAGCTCCTACAATGAGCAGTTCTTC. Translating it yields CANRGSSYNEQFF.

Notes on this clone: This sample includes further DNA sequences coding for the same CDR3. The chain couples TRBV7-2 to TRBJ2-3; D is unclear. V lost 1 base, J lost 0 bases, and 5 bases lay in between. This CDR3 has 14 amino acids. Germline assignment: CDR1 SGHTA and CDR2 FQGNSA. This CDR3 reads CASSLVGSTDTQYF. CDR3 nucleotide sequence: TGTGCCAGCAGCTTAGTTGGAAGCACAGATACGCAGTATTTT.

The rearrangement uses TRBV2 and TRBJ2-5, with D perhaps matching TRBD2 (6 bases). The germline CDR1 and CDR2 sequences are SNHLY and FYNNEI. The CDR3 contains 12 residues. Trimming removed 8 bases from V and 0 bases from J, with 7 bases in between. The CDR3 DNA is TGTGCCAGCGGCGGGGACCAAGAGACCCAGTACTTC. Its protein is CASGGDQETQYF.

This chain connects TRBV27 to TRBJ1-6; D uncertain. The germline V and J ends were trimmed by 6 bases and 5 bases, with 17 bases remaining between them. Germline V lookup: CDR1 MNHEY, CDR2 SMNVEV (reference sequence). The CDR3 loop spans 16 amino acids. The CDR3 DNA is TGTGCCAGCAGCACTATCCCTCGGGGAAATAATTCACCCCTCCACTTT. This encodes CASSTIPRGNNSPLHF.

The J gene is TRBJ2-3, the V gene TRBV7-9, with 8 bases fitting TRBD1. The CDR3 has 15 residues. Germline loops: CDR1 SEHNR, CDR2 FQNEAQ (reference sequence). V shed 2 bases and J 2 bases; nucleotides not matched to a gene: 3. CDR3 residues: CASSLTGGHTDTQYF. CDR3 nucleotides: TGTGCCAGCAGCTTAACAGGGGGTCACACAGATACGCAGTATTTT.